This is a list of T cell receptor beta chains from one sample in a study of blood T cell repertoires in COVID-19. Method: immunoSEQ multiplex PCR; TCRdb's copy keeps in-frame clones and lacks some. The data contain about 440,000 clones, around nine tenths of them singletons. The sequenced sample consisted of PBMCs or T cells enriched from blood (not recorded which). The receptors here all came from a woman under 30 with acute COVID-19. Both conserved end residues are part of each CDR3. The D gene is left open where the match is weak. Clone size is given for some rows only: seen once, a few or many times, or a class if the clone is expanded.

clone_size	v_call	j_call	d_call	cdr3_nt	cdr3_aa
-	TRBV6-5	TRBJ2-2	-	TGTGCCAGCGCGACAGGAGATAACACCGGGGAGCTGTTTTTT	CASATGDNTGELFF
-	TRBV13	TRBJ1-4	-	TGTGCCAGCGCCCGCGGCCCATCGGGAAAACTGTTTTTT	CASARGPSGKLFF
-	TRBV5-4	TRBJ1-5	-	TGTGCCAGCAGCTTGGCAGTATTCGACAGGACTAATCAGCCCCAGCATTTT	CASSLAVFDRTNQPQHF
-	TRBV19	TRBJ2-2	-	TGTGCCAGTGTTATGACAGGGAACACCGGGGAGCTGTTTTTT	CASVMTGNTGELFF
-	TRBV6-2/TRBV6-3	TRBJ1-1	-	TGTGCCAGCAGTTACAGGGGGAACACTGAAGCTTTCTTT	CASSYRGNTEAFF
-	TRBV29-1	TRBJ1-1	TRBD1	TGCAGCGCGGTGGACAGGAGAAACACTGAAGCTTTCTTT	CSAVDRRNTEAFF
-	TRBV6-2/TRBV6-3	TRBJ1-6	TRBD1	TGTGCCAGCAGTTATCGACAGGGTAGGAATTCACCCCTCCACTTT	CASSYRQGRNSPLHF
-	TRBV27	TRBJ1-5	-	TGTGCCAGCAGCCTATCGCCCCAGCATTTT	CASSLSPQHF
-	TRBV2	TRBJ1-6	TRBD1	TGTGCCAGCAGCTGGGGACAGCCTAATTCACCCCTCCACTTT	CASSWGQPNSPLHF
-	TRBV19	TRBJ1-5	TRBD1	TGTGCCAGTAGGGGGACAGGGGCATTACGCCAGCCCCAGCATTTT	CASRGTGALRQPQHF
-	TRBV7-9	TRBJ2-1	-	TGTGCCAGCAGCTCCGAGTTCCTAAGTAATGAGCAGTTCTTC	CASSSEFLSNEQFF
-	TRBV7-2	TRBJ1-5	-	TGTGCCAGCAGCTTACGAGTTAAGCAGGGGCCCCAGCATTTT	CASSLRVKQGPQHF
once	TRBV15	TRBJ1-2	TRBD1	TGTGCCACCAGCTTTAACAGGGGGCCTTATGGCTACACCTTC	CATSFNRGPYGYTF
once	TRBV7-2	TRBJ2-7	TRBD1	TGTGCCAGCAGCCCCTCACAGGGGGCTGAGCAGTACTTC	CASSPSQGAEQYF
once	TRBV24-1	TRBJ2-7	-	TGTGCCACCAGTGATTCCGGAGCTCCCGGGGAGCAGTACTTC	CATSDSGAPGEQYF
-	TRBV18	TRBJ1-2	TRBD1	TGTGCCAGCTCACCAGGACAGGGGAGGAGTAATAGCTACACCTTC	CASSPGQGRSNSYTF
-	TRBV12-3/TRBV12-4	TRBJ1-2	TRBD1	TGTGCCAGCAAAACAGGGGCGGGGTATGGCTACACCTTC	CASKTGAGYGYTF
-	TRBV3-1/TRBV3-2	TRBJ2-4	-	TGTGCCAGCAGCCAGCCAGAGCGAAACATTCAGTACTTC	CASSQPERNIQYF
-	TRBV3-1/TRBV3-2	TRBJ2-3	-	TGTGCCAGCAGCCAAGGAGCCTTACCCACAGATACGCAGTATTTT	CASSQGALPTDTQYF
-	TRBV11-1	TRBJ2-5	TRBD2	TGTGCCAGCAGCTTAGATCAGGCGGGGGTAATAACCCAGTACTTC	CASSLDQAGVITQYF
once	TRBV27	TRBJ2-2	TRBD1	TGTGCCAGCAGTCTATCGGGACAGGGGGCGCGGGGCACCGGGGAGCTGTTTTTT	CASSLSGQGARGTGELFF
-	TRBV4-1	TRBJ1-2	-	TGCGCCAGCAGCTCCCGGGACACTGCTAACTATGGCTACACCTTC	CASSSRDTANYGYTF
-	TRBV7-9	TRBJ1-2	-	TGTGCCAGCAGTCACAGGGCCACCAGGGGCTACACCTTC	CASSHRATRGYTF
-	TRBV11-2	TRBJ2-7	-	TGTGCCAGCAGCTTAGAAGCATCCTACGAGCAGTACTTC	CASSLEASYEQYF
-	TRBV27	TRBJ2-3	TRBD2	TGTGCCAGCAGTAGAGCGGGGTCTAGCACAGATACGCAGTATTTT	CASSRAGSSTDTQYF
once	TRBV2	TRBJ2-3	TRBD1	TGTGCCAGCAGTGAAGGGACAGGGGCAGATACGCAGTATTTT	CASSEGTGADTQYF
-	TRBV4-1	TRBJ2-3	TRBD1	TGCGCCAGCAGCCAAGAGGGACAGGCTGGAACTGATACGCAGTATTTT	CASSQEGQAGTDTQYF
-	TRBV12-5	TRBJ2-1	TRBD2	TGTGCTAGTGGTTTGACTAGCGGCACCTACAATGAGCAGTTCTTC	CASGLTSGTYNEQFF
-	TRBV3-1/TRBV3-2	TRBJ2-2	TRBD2	TGTGCCAGCAGTCGGGACTATAGGCCCGGGGAGCTGTTTTTT	CASSRDYRPGELFF
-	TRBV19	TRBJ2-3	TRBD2	TGTGCCAGTAGGACCATTCCGGGACTAGGCACAGATACGCAGTATTTT	CASRTIPGLGTDTQYF
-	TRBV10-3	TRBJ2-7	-	TGTGCCATCAGTGGAGCGCAGACCTACGAGCAGTACTTC	CAISGAQTYEQYF
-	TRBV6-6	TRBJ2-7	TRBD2	TGTGCCAGCAGAGACATAGCGGGGGGGCACGAGCAGTACTTC	CASRDIAGGHEQYF
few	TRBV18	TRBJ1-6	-	TGTGCCAGCTCACCTACTTCAAATTCACCCCTCCACTTT	CASSPTSNSPLHF
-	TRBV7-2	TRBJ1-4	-	TGTGCCAGCAGCGTATCCAGAGGCGAAAAACTGTTTTTT	CASSVSRGEKLFF
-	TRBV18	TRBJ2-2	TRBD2	TGTGCCAGCTCACCGTTCAGCGGGGGGAACACCGGGGAGCTGTTTTTT	CASSPFSGGNTGELFF
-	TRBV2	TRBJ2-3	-	TGTGCCAGCAGTCAGGGCCTTAGCACAGATACGCAGTATTTT	CASSQGLSTDTQYF
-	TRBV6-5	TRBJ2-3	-	TGTGCCAGCAGCCGAGGGGACTTCCGCACAGATACGCAGTATTTT	CASSRGDFRTDTQYF
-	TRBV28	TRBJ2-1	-	TGTGCCAGCACGGGATGGAGCGATGAGCAGTTCTTC	CASTGWSDEQFF
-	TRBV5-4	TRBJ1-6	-	TGTGCCAGCAGCTTGTATGGCAGGGAATATTCACCCCTCCACTTT	CASSLYGREYSPLHF
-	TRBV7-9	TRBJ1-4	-	TGTGCCAGCAGCCCGGTCGGTCGGGGGAATCGTGAAAAACTGTTTTTT	CASSPVGRGNREKLFF
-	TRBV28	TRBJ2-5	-	TGTGCCAGCAGTCCGGACACTCAAGAGACCCAGTACTTC	CASSPDTQETQYF
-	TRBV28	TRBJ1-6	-	TGTGCCAGCTGTGGGCCTTCCTATAATTCACCCCTCCACTTT	CASCGPSYNSPLHF
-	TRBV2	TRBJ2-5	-	TGTGCCAGCAGTGACGGGGGTTTAAGCTCAGAGACCCAGTACTTC	CASSDGGLSSETQYF
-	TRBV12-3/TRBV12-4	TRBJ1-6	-	TGTGCCAGCAGTCGAGGGCGTTCACCCCTCCACTTT	CASSRGRSPLHF
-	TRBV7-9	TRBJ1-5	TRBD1	TGTGCCAGCAGCTTAGGACAGGGCCTTTATCAGCCCCAGCATTTT	CASSLGQGLYQPQHF
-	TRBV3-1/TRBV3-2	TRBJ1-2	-	TGTGCCAGCAGCCAAGATCCGAGAGAGAGCTATGGCTACACCTTC	CASSQDPRESYGYTF
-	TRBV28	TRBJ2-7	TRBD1	TGTGCCAGTGGAGCTCAACCGGGACAGGGGGCTTCCGAGCAGTACTTC	CASGAQPGQGASEQYF
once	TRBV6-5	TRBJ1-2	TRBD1	TGTGCCAGCAGGCGACAGGGGTCCCCCCTCTATGGCTACACCTTC	CASRRQGSPLYGYTF
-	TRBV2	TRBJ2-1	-	TGTGCCAGCAGTGGAGGCAGGGGATCCTACAATGAGCAGTTCTTC	CASSGGRGSYNEQFF
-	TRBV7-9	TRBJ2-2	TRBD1	TGTGCCAGCAGCTCTTCCGGGACAGCCAACACCGGGGAGCTGTTTTTT	CASSSSGTANTGELFF
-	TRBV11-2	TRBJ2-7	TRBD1	TGTGCCAGCAGATCTCCAGGGGGCGCAGCGTACGAGCAGTACTTC	CASRSPGGAAYEQYF
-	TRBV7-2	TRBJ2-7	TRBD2	TGTGCCAGCAGCAATGCGCTAGCGGGAGTAGGGGAGCAGTACTTC	CASSNALAGVGEQYF
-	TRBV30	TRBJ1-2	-	TGTGCCTGGAGTTGGTGGAGAGTCTATGGCTACACCTTC	CAWSWWRVYGYTF
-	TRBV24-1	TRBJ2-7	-	TGTGCCACCAGTATCCCTAACGGGGAGGAGCAGTACTTC	CATSIPNGEEQYF
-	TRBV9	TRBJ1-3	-	TGTGCCAGCAGCGTAGGAGCTCACTCTGGAAACACCATATATTTT	CASSVGAHSGNTIYF
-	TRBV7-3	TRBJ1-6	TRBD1	TGTGCCAGCAGCTTAGGTATCGAGGACAGGGCGAATTCACCCCTCCACTTT	CASSLGIEDRANSPLHF